This entry lists 4 T cell receptor beta chains sequenced from one sample in a study of T cell repertoires in cytomegalovirus infection. TCRdb redid the calling of the reads with MiXCR, one entry per CDR3 protein. The sample yields approximately 320,000 distinct CDR3 sequences, more than 8% seen once. Source material: PBMCs. Source of these receptors: a human donor in good health (CMV status not recorded). Some clones in this sample may be carry-over from other donors' samples.

The chain links TRBV7-3 to TRBJ1-1; the match to TRBD1 covers 8 bases. This CDR3 spans 13 amino acids. The V segment lost 11 bases and the J segment 5 bases; nucleotides outside the gene matches: 10. Germline values: CDR1 SGHTA, CDR2 FQGTGA. This chain's CDR3 is CAGDRQGLTEAFF. The CDR3 nucleotides read TGTGCCGGAGATCGACAGGGGCTAACTGAAGCTTTCTTT.

This clonotype was recorded a few times. This chain joins TRBV20-1 and TRBJ2-1, with 9 bases matching TRBD2. Germline V gene data show CDR1 as DFQATT and CDR2 as SNEGSKA (reference sequence). The V segment lost 6 bases and the J segment 2 bases; nucleotides outside the gene matches: 11. The CDR3 sequence is 16 residues long. This CDR3 is CSAPGLAGGAYNEQFF. CDR3 nucleotide sequence: TGCAGTGCCCCAGGACTCGCGGGGGGGGCCTACAATGAGCAGTTCTTC.

This clonotype came up many times. V is TRBV12-3 or TRBV12-4 and J is TRBJ1-2; tentatively, D is TRBD1 (6 bases). Trimming stripped 2 bases from V and 5 bases from J, with 9 bases between. The CDR3 loop spans 13 amino acids. As DNA, the CDR3 is TGTGCCAGCAGTTTACAGGGGTTTTATGGCTACACCTTC. This translates into CASSLQGFYGYTF.

The table lists this clonotype with a few counts. The chain combines TRBV6-2 or TRBV6-3 with TRBJ1-1; D is ambiguous. The CDR3 spans 12 residues. V lost 7 bases, J lost 10 bases, and 16 bases lay in between. Germline CDR1 reads MNHEY; CDR2 reads SVGEGT. The CDR3 loop reads CASTNGRPAAFF. The DNA of the CDR3 is TGTGCCAGCACCAATGGACGGCCGGCAGCTTTCTTT.